One sample yielded the 5 T cell receptor beta chains listed below, sequenced in a study of prognosis after radiotherapy for stage I lung cancer. With two-round multiplex PCR, TCR beta CDR3 sequences were amplified from genomic DNA. Every TRBV and TRBJ gene had its own specific primer in first-round PCR. MiXCR, applied by TCRdb to the multiplex PCR reads, yields one record per CDR3 protein. The sample includes about 22,000 distinct CDR3 sequences, about 37% of them seen just once. This specimen consisted of PBMCs, obtained before or after stereotactic body radiation therapy (not recorded which). The receptors derive from a donor over 45 with non-small cell lung cancer.

In this sample, this clonotype turned up many times. The chain joins TRBV3-1 to TRBJ2-1, with D tentatively TRBD2 (6 bases). This CDR3 contains 15 residues. Germline V gene data show CDR1 as LGHDT and CDR2 as YNNKEL (reference sequence). V was cut by 4 bases and J by 4 bases, with 14 bases left in between. Written as DNA, the CDR3 is TGTGCCAGCAGCCGGGGGATTAGCGGATACAATGAGCAGTTCTTC. Encoded protein: CASSRGISGYNEQFF.

In regard to this clonotype: Germline is not matched at one junction end, which may reflect a read error. The chain couples TRBV5-1 to TRBJ1-1; TRBD1 matches 9 bases. CDR1 and CDR2 from the germline V gene are SGHRS and YFSETQ. This CDR3 contains 15 residues. CDR3 sequence reads: CASSFHRGRITEAFF. CDR3 DNA sequence: TGTGCCAGCAGCTTTCACAGGGGGCGGATCACTGAAGCTTTCTTT.

In its sample, this clonotype was seen many times. The chain links TRBV6-5 to TRBJ1-2; 9 bases fit TRBD1. Trimming cost V 2 bases and J 8 bases; bases outside gene matches: 15. There are 17 residues in the CDR3. Germline-derived CDR1 and CDR2 are MNHEY and SVGAGI. The CDR3 region is CASSYRGGGTGRRGYTF. As DNA, the CDR3 is TGTGCCAGCAGTTACAGGGGGGGGGGGACAGGGCGGAGGGGCTACACCTTC.

This clonotype was found many times. The genes are TRBV10-2 and TRBJ1-5, with D tentatively TRBD1 (5 bases). The CDR3 has 13 amino acids. V was pared by 7 bases and J by 5 bases, with 12 bases between. The germline CDR1 and CDR2 sequences are WSHSY and SAAADI. DNA for the CDR3: TGCGCCAGCACCGACAGTTTTTATCAGCCCCAGCATTTT. Translating gives CASTDSFYQPQHF.

The rearrangement uses TRBV30 and TRBJ1-1; D call uncertain. With 8 bases removed from V and 3 bases from J, the gap between germline ends came to 10 bases. Germline V gives CDR1 GTSNPN, CDR2 SVGIG (reference sequence). The CDR3 consists of 11 residues. Written as DNA, the CDR3 is TGTGCCGCAGGACGAGACACTGAAGCTTTCTTT. Amino acid sequence: CAAGRDTEAFF.